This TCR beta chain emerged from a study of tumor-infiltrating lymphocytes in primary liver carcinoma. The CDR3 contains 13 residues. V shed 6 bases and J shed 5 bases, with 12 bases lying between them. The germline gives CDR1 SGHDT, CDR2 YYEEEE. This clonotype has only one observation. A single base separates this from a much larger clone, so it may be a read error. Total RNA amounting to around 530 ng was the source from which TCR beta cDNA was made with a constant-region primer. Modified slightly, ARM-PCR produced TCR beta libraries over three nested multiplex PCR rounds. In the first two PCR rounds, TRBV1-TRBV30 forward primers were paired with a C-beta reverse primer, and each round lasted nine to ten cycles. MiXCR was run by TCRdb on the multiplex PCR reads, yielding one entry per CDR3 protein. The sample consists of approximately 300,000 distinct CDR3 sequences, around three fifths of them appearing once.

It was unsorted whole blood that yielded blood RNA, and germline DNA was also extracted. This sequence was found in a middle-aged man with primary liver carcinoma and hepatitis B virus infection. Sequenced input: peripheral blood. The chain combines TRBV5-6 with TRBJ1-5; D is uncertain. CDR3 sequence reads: CASNFGPDQPQHF. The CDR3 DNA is TGTGCCAGCAACTTTGGGCCGGATCAGCCCCAGCATTTT.